These 30 T cell receptor beta chains came from one sample sequenced in a study of CD8 T cells in Susac syndrome. Reverse transcription of about 0.45 to 1 ug RNA was performed with random hexamers. TCRdb analysed the immunoSEQ multiplex PCR reads with MiXCR anew, one entry per CDR3 protein. This sample has more than 200,000 distinct CDR3 sequences; more than 85% occur once, and the top ten carry roughly 0.13%. The sequencing sample was made of CD8+ T cells from PBMCs. All receptors derive from a human donor with multiple sclerosis.

The V gene is TRBV12-5, the J gene TRBJ2-1, with D possibly matching TRBD2 (5 bases). Germline V gene sequence: CDR1 LGHNT, CDR2 FRNRAP. V was pared by 0 bases and J by 8 bases, with 11 bases between. The CDR3 runs to 14 residues. CDR3 sequence reads: CASGLVDYPYEQFF. DNA for the CDR3: TGTGCTAGTGGTTTGGTCGACTATCCATATGAGCAGTTCTTC.

The chain carries TRBV6-5 and TRBJ1-1; D is ambiguous. The V gene lost 0 bases and the J gene lost 1 base, with 12 bases spanning the gap. This CDR3 has 16 amino acids. Germline-derived CDR1 and CDR2 are MNHEY and SVGAGI. DNA of the CDR3: TGTGCCAGCAGTTACTCAAGAGGGATTGGGAACACTGAAGCTTTCTTT. This gives the protein CASSYSRGIGNTEAFF.

The gene calls are TRBV4-3 and TRBJ2-1, with D hard to call. The germline V and J ends were trimmed by 0 bases and 3 bases, with 9 bases remaining between them. The CDR3 has 15 amino acids. CDR1 and CDR2 (germline): LGHNA, YSLEER. This CDR3 reads CASSQDTSGYNEQFF. The CDR3 coding sequence is TGCGCCAGCAGCCAAGACACCTCGGGCTACAATGAGCAGTTCTTC.

This chain uses TRBV3-1 with TRBJ1-3; 9 nucleotides align to TRBD1. Germline loops: CDR1 LGHDT, CDR2 YNNKEL (reference sequence). This CDR3 contains 16 residues. J lost 1 base, V lost 1 base, and 2 bases had no gene match. The CDR3 protein is CASSQGQGVSGNTIYF. The CDR3 DNA reads TGTGCCAGCAGCCAAGGACAGGGGGTATCTGGAAACACCATATATTTT.

This clonotype came up a few times. This chain links TRBV29-1 with TRBJ2-7, with D maybe TRBD2 (6 bases). CDR3 size: 13 residues. CDR1 is SQVTM, CDR2 ANQGSEA, per germline. Trimming pared 5 bases from V and 0 bases from J, leaving 11 bases between. The CDR3 protein is CSVSPGSSYEQYF. DNA for the CDR3: TGCAGCGTTTCCCCCGGGAGCTCCTACGAGCAGTACTTC.

The chain recombines TRBV7-2 with TRBJ2-3; either TRBD1 or TRBD2 may supply D (5 bases each). V was cut by 5 bases and J by 0 bases, with 15 bases left in between. CDR1 and CDR2 (germline): SGHTA, FQGNSA. The CDR3 consists of 16 residues. The CDR3 protein is CASSLLYGTSTDTQYF. CDR3 DNA sequence: TGTGCCAGCAGCCTCCTTTATGGGACCAGCACAGATACGCAGTATTTT. Full variable domain (remainder filled in from reference TRBV7-2 and TRBJ2-3): GAGVSQSPSNKVTEKGKDVELRCDPISGHTALYWYRQSLGQGLEFLIYFQGNSAPDKSGLPSDRFSAERTGGSVSTLTIQRTQQEDSAVYLCASSLLYGTSTDTQYFGPGTRLTVL.

This sequence joins TRBV5-1 and TRBJ1-2; a possible D gene is TRBD1 (6 bases). The germline V and J ends were trimmed by 0 bases and 8 bases, with 14 bases remaining between them. Germline assignment: CDR1 SGHRS and CDR2 YFSETQ. The CDR3 spans 14 residues. The CDR3 sequence is CASSLARLGGGYTF. The CDR3 bases are TGCGCCAGCAGCTTGGCCAGGCTGGGGGGCGGCTACACCTTC.

J is TRBJ2-1 and V is TRBV24-1; the D is unclear. The ends were cut back, 9 bases at V and 8 bases at J, with 25 bases in the middle. Germline assignment: CDR1 KGHDR and CDR2 SFDVKD. This CDR3 spans 16 amino acids. The CDR3 loop reads CATLRRRRCPNDEQFF. In DNA, the CDR3 is TGTGCCACCCTTAGACGCAGGCGGTGTCCTAACGATGAGCAGTTCTTC.

V is TRBV20-1 and J is TRBJ2-7; TRBD1 is a possible D gene (6 bases). The CDR3 runs 15 residues. Germline loops: CDR1 DFQATT, CDR2 SNEGSKA (reference sequence). The V end lost 0 bases, the J end lost 1 base, and 13 bases lay between the germline ends. The CDR3 DNA follows: TGCAGTGCTAGAGATTGGAGACAGGAGTCCTACGAGCAGTACTTC. Protein product: CSARDWRQESYEQYF.

Note on this clonotype: It is unclear where the CDR3 begins or ends on the DNA, so no DNA is shown, and the CDR3 is as TCRdb lists it. This chain connects TRBV27 to TRBJ1-5; TRBD1 was called by the table and not checked on the DNA. The CDR3 adds up to 16 amino acids, both ends counted. Germline assignment: CDR1 MNHEY and CDR2 SMNVEV (reference sequence). The CDR3 spells CASSTSGQGVPQPQHF.

V is TRBV30 and J is TRBJ2-1; 15 nucleotides align to TRBD2. Per germline, CDR1 GTSNPN and CDR2 SVGIG (reference sequence). The CDR3 length is 16 residues. V gave up 6 bases and J gave up 4 bases; unmatched junction bases: 7. CDR3 DNA: TGTGCCTGCTTCCGGACTAGCGGGGGGGATTACAATGAGCAGTTCTTC. Residues: CACFRTSGGDYNEQFF.

V usage is TRBV12-3 or TRBV12-4 and J usage is TRBJ2-4; 9 positions agree with TRBD2. The CDR3 runs 19 residues. Trimming removed 3 bases from V and 2 bases from J; junction bases left unmatched: 14. CDR3 sequence: CASSLGTSRFWLTKNIQYF. CDR3 DNA: TGTGCCAGCAGTTTGGGGACTAGCCGGTTTTGGTTGACCAAAAACATTCAGTACTTC.

This chain links TRBV6-5 with TRBJ1-3; D unresolved. The CDR3 has 15 amino acids. Germline-derived CDR1 and CDR2 are MNHEY and SVGAGI. The germline V and J ends were trimmed by 0 bases and 0 bases, with 6 bases remaining between them. Here the CDR3 reads CASSYSPSSGNTIYF. The DNA for the CDR3 is TGTGCCAGCAGTTACTCTCCCTCCTCTGGAAACACCATATATTTT.

The CDR3 DNA is TGTGCCAGCAGTGCCCCCGAGGGGAACACTGAAGCTTTCTTT. Its translation is CASSAPEGNTEAFF. The chain uses TRBV6-2 or TRBV6-3 and TRBJ1-1; D ambiguous. Trimming removed 5 bases at V and 1 base at J, with 11 bases between. The germline V gene has CDR1 MNHEY and CDR2 SVGEGT. The CDR3 has 14 residues.

This chain connects TRBV7-6 to TRBJ2-1; 7 positions match TRBD1. With V trimmed by 3 bases and J by 7 bases, 21 bases remained unmatched. The germline V gene encodes CDR1 SGHVS and CDR2 FNYEAQ. The length of the CDR3 is 19 residues. The CDR3 nucleotides are TGTGCCAGCAGCTTGGACGCCGTCGACGACAGGGACATCCGGAATGAGCAGTTCTTC. As protein: CASSLDAVDDRDIRNEQFF.

The chain has TRBV5-6 and TRBJ1-1; D remains unclear. CDR1 is SGHDT, CDR2 YYEEEE, per germline. The ends were cut back, 0 bases at V and 4 bases at J, with 4 bases in the middle. This CDR3 is built from 12 residues. CDR3 in DNA: TGTGCCAGCAGCTTGGCTTTCACTGAAGCTTTCTTT. Translating gives CASSLAFTEAFF.

The genes are TRBV5-4 and TRBJ1-2; D is perhaps TRBD1 (5 bases). The CDR3 is 15 residues long. CDR1 and CDR2 (germline): SGHNT, YYREEE (reference sequence). V lost 4 bases and J lost 8, with 21 bases in between. CDR3 bases: TGTGCCAGCAGCCCCGGGGGGGAGGGAACGAGGGGCTACACCTTC. The encoded protein is CASSPGGEGTRGYTF. The entire variable domain, with the rest obtained from reference TRBV5-4 and TRBJ1-2, is as follows: ETGVTQSPTHLIKTRGQQVTLRCSSQSGHNTVSWYQQALGQGPQFIFQYYREEENGRGNFPPRFSGLQFPNYSSELNVNALELDDSALYLCASSPGGEGTRGYTFGSGTRLTVV.

The chain recombines TRBV7-9 with TRBJ1-1, with a tentative D call TRBD1 (5 bases). The germline V gene encodes CDR1 SEHNR and CDR2 FQNEAQ (reference sequence). The CDR3 covers 16 residues. Trimming took 1 base from V and 1 from J, leaving 13 bases between them. CDR3 nucleotides: TGTGCCAGCAGCTTAGACGACAGTGGGCCGAACACTGAAGCTTTCTTT. This codes for CASSLDDSGPNTEAFF.

The chain recombines TRBV25-1 with TRBJ2-5, with D possibly TRBD1 on 5 matching bases. This CDR3 region has 13 residues. Trimming removed 4 bases from V and 1 base from J, with 7 bases in between. Germline CDR1 reads MGHDK; CDR2 reads SYGVNS. This CDR3 reads CASSVDIQETQYF. The CDR3 DNA reads TGTGCCAGCAGTGTGGACATCCAAGAGACCCAGTACTTC.

This CDR3 reads CASSLGGTSAQPQFF. The CDR3, as DNA: TGTGCCAGCAGCCTGGGCGGGACTAGCGCTCAGCCGCAGTTCTTC. The chain uses TRBV5-6 and TRBJ2-1; 10 nucleotides align to TRBD2. The germline gives CDR1 SGHDT, CDR2 YYEEEE. The CDR3 length is 15 residues. With 4 bases clipped from V and 12 bases from J, the junction kept 13 bases outside the gene matches.

The chain combines TRBV9 with TRBJ2-7; TRBD2 matches at 7 bases. Germline CDR1 is SGDLS and CDR2 is YYNGEE. The CDR3 loop spans 19 amino acids. J lost 0 bases, V lost 4 bases, and 19 bases had no gene match. Here the CDR3 reads CASSPPAGLAGSDSYEQYF. CDR3 bases: TGTGCCAGCAGCCCTCCGGCGGGGTTAGCGGGTTCTGACTCCTACGAGCAGTACTTC. The whole variable domain, filled in from reference TRBV9 and TRBJ2-7, reads DSGVTQTPKHLITATGQRVTLRCSPRSGDLSVYWYQQSLDQGLQFLIQYYNGEERAKGNILERFSAQQFPDLHSELNLSSLELGDSALYFCASSPPAGLAGSDSYEQYFGPGTRLTVT.

The V and J genes are TRBV3-1 and TRBJ1-1, with D possibly matching TRBD1 (6 bases). Deletions cut 7 bases from V and 4 bases from J, with 16 bases between. Germline loops: CDR1 LGHDT, CDR2 YNNKEL (reference sequence). CDR3 size: 14 residues. In DNA form, the CDR3 reads TGTGCCAGCACCGGCGAAGGGGGGACCACTGAAGCTTTCTTT. It specifies CASTGEGGTTEAFF.

The chain links TRBV4-3 to TRBJ1-3; no clear D gene. Germline lookup yields CDR1 LGHNA and CDR2 YSLEER. V was trimmed by 0 bases and J by 2 bases, leaving 8 bases between them. The CDR3 covers 15 residues. The DNA of the CDR3 is TGCGCCAGCAGCCAAGACCAAGGGACTGGAAACACCATATATTTT. Translation: CASSQDQGTGNTIYF.

This clonotype was seen a handful of times. V gene TRBV9 combines with J gene TRBJ2-7, with D possibly TRBD1 on 7 matching bases. The CDR3 extends over 13 amino acids. Trimming removed 8 bases from V and 3 bases from J, with 15 bases in between. Germline V CDR1 and CDR2: SGDLS, YYNGEE. The CDR3 sequence is CASSPGGGYEQYF. Written as DNA, the CDR3 is TGTGCCAGTAGTCCAGGGGGAGGCTACGAGCAGTACTTC.

The V and J genes are TRBV5-1 and TRBJ2-7; D is possibly TRBD2 (6 bases). CDR1 is SGHRS, CDR2 YFSETQ, per germline. The CDR3 loop spans 16 amino acids. V shed 0 bases and J shed 4 bases, with 17 bases lying between them. This CDR3 reads CASSLDRPGGEYEQYF. CDR3 sequence (DNA): TGCGCCAGCAGCTTGGACCGGCCAGGAGGGGAGTACGAGCAGTACTTC.

The J gene is TRBJ2-2, the V gene TRBV7-9; unclear D gene. The CDR3 spans 16 residues. CDR1 and CDR2 (germline): SEHNR, FQNEAQ (reference sequence). V was shortened by 5 bases and J by 4 bases, with 17 bases between the two germline ends. CDR3 loop: CASSQPGWMGTGELFF. The CDR3 DNA is TGTGCCAGCAGCCAACCGGGCTGGATGGGCACCGGGGAGCTGTTTTTT. The variable domain in full, completed from reference TRBV7-9 and TRBJ2-2, reads DTGVSQNPRHKITKRGQNVTFRCDPISEHNRLYWYRQTLGQGPEFLTYFQNEAQLEKSRLLSDRFSAERPKGSFSTLEIQRTEQGDSAMYLCASSQPGWMGTGELFFGEGSRLTVL.

The V call is TRBV29-1, the J call TRBJ2-7, with 8 bases identical to TRBD2. The CDR3 totals 14 residues. Trimming took 4 bases from V and 6 from J; bases not matched to a gene: 11. The germline V gene has CDR1 SQVTM and CDR2 ANQGSEA. CDR3 DNA sequence: TGCAGCGTTGCCGGGGGGGGACCGGCGAGCGAGCAGTACTTC. It translates to CSVAGGGPASEQYF.

The genes are TRBV12-3 or TRBV12-4 and TRBJ2-7; D remains unclear. The CDR3 runs to 12 residues. V was pared by 4 bases and J by 1 base, with 5 bases between. The CDR3 DNA reads as TGTGCCAGCAGTTCTGCATCCTACGAGCAGTACTTC. It translates to CASSSASYEQYF.

The CDR3, as DNA: TGTGCCAGCAGCGAGGGGGGACAGGGTTACGAGCAGTACTTC. This sequence encodes CASSEGGQGYEQYF. This rearrangement joins TRBV7-2 to TRBJ2-7; TRBD1 matches at 9 bases. The CDR3 length is 14 residues. Germline assignment: CDR1 SGHTA and CDR2 FQGNSA. The V and J ends lost 5 bases and 4 bases, in that order; junction bases with no gene match: 6.

This clonotype was counted only a few times. Written as DNA, the CDR3 is TGTGCCAGCAGCCCCGGGACAGGGTTCTTC. Translated, it gives CASSPGTGFF. The chain uses TRBV6-1 and TRBJ2-1, with 8 positions matching TRBD1. Trimming cost V 6 bases and J 15 bases; bases outside gene matches: 4. This CDR3 is 10 amino acids long. Germline CDR1 reads MNHNS; CDR2 reads SASEGT.